What follows are 8 T cell receptor beta chains derived from one specimen sequenced in a study of blood T cell repertoires in COVID-19. The assay was immunoSEQ multiplex PCR, and TCRdb's table has in-frame clones only and misses some. The data contain 110,000 to 150,000 clones, approximately 83% of them singletons. What was sequenced was PBMCs or T cells enriched from blood (not recorded which). These receptors were obtained from a man in his fifties or sixties who had recovered from COVID-19.

The rearrangement joins TRBV6-2 or TRBV6-3 to TRBJ1-3; D unresolved. CDR1 and CDR2 (germline): MNHEY, SVGEGT. This CDR3 has 16 residues. Trimming stripped 6 bases from V and 0 bases from J, with 15 bases between. In DNA form, the CDR3 reads TGTGCCAGCAGCCACGTCGGCAGGATCTCTGGAAACACCATATATTTT. This sequence encodes CASSHVGRISGNTIYF.

The chain has TRBV27 and TRBJ2-7; 9 bases are a match to TRBD1. After removal of 5 bases from V and 4 bases from J, the junction contained 9 bases not matched to a gene. The germline V gene has CDR1 MNHEY and CDR2 SMNVEV (reference sequence). The CDR3 spans 15 residues. The CDR3 DNA follows: TGTGCCAGCAGTCGCCCGGGACAGGGAGGGTACGAGCAGTACTTC. This translates into CASSRPGQGGYEQYF.

This clone is a singleton in its sample. The chain couples TRBV27 to TRBJ2-1; 11 bases are a match to TRBD1. The germline V gene encodes CDR1 MNHEY and CDR2 SMNVEV (reference sequence). The CDR3 consists of 16 residues. Trimming removed 6 bases from V and 9 bases from J; junction bases left unmatched: 13. The CDR3: CASSQPGQGVSFEQFF. The CDR3 region has the DNA TGTGCCAGCAGCCAACCGGGACAGGGGGTATCTTTTGAGCAGTTCTTC.

The chain couples TRBV5-1 to TRBJ2-7; 7 bases fit TRBD1. Trimming removed 1 base from V and 5 bases from J; junction bases left unmatched: 9. Germline values: CDR1 SGHRS, CDR2 YFSETQ. The CDR3 runs to 15 residues. Written as DNA, the CDR3 is TGCGCCAGCAGCTTGCGCCGGGACAGCCACCACGAGCAGTACTTC. It yields the protein CASSLRRDSHHEQYF.

This chain joins TRBV15 and TRBJ2-3; 9 nucleotides agree with TRBD2. The CDR3 runs 15 residues. Germline V lookup: CDR1 LNHNV, CDR2 YYDKDF (reference sequence). The trim removed 4 bases at V and 4 bases at J, leaving 6 bases unmatched. The CDR3 coding sequence is TGTGCCACCAGCACAATAGCGGGGGAATCAGATACGCAGTATTTT. Protein: CATSTIAGESDTQYF.

The V gene is TRBV7-9, the J gene TRBJ1-3, with a tentative D call TRBD1 (6 bases). This CDR3 region has 17 residues. Germline CDR1 reads SEHNR; CDR2 reads FQNEAQ (reference sequence). V was pared by 2 bases and J by 1 base, with 15 bases between. DNA of the CDR3: TGTGCCAGCAGCTTACTAGGGGGATTGGGGTCTGGAAACACCATATATTTT. Its protein is CASSLLGGLGSGNTIYF.

The rearrangement links TRBV7-9 to TRBJ1-1, with D uncertain. Germline CDR1 SEHNR, CDR2 FQNEAQ (reference sequence). This CDR3 spans 15 amino acids. The V gene lost 1 base and the J gene lost 1 base, with 10 bases spanning the gap. The CDR3 loop reads CASSLEPGTNTEAFF. In DNA form, the CDR3 reads TGTGCCAGCAGCTTAGAGCCGGGAACGAACACTGAAGCTTTCTTT.

The CDR3 DNA reads TGTGCCAGCAGCCAAGATAGCACTAGCGGGGGGGCAGAGACCCAGTACTTC. It yields the protein CASSQDSTSGGAETQYF. The chain employs TRBV4-2 and TRBJ2-5; TRBD2 aligns across 13 bases. J gave up 4 bases and V 0 bases, and 5 bases lay outside the gene matches. There are 17 residues in the CDR3. Germline CDR1 and CDR2: LGHNA and YNFKEQ.